Presented here are 21 T cell receptor beta chains from one specimen sequenced in a study of a mutant IDH1 vaccine in newly diagnosed glioma. Sequencing was performed with immunoSEQ multiplex PCR; in TCRdb, only in-frame clones are kept and a portion is missing. Of under 45,000 clones listed, approximately 84% were seen once; the top ten hold 2% to 2.5%. This sample's time point: week 23, last vaccination. A 20-mer mutant IDH1 peptide at 300 ug was injected subcutaneously with topical imiquimod. Antigen specificity for these receptors is unknown. The sequencing used PBMCs, collected from a glioma patient whose treatment included an IDH1 peptide vaccine. The receptors here all came from a woman in her late teens or twenties with glioma. Some clones in this sample may be carry-over from other donors' samples.

The gene calls are TRBV5-1 and TRBJ1-2, with TRBD1 matching 12 bases. The ends lost 4 bases at V and 8 bases at J; junction bases unmatched: 9. Germline-derived CDR1 and CDR2 are SGHRS and YFSETQ. The CDR3 is 15 amino acids. The CDR3 loop is CASSAPGTGGKGYTF. The CDR3 nucleotides are TGCGCCAGCAGCGCCCCCGGGACAGGGGGCAAAGGCTACACCTTC.

A note on this clone: A read error may produce the germline difference seen at one junction end. The chain combines TRBV7-7 with TRBJ2-2, with TRBD2 identical over 11 bases. The CDR3 runs 17 residues. Per germline, CDR1 SSHAT and CDR2 FNYEAQ (reference sequence). The CDR3, as DNA: TGTGCTAGCAGCTTAGCGACGGGACTAGCGGTGACCGGGGAGCTGTTTTTT. This codes for CASSLATGLAVTGELFF.

The genes are TRBV30 and TRBJ2-3, with 11 bases that match TRBD2. J lost 4 bases, V lost 4 bases, and 7 bases had no gene match. Per germline, CDR1 GTSNPN and CDR2 SVGIG (reference sequence). The CDR3 length is 15 residues. The CDR3 protein is CAWTLLAGAPDTQYF. In DNA form, the CDR3 reads TGTGCCTGGACGTTACTAGCGGGAGCGCCAGATACGCAGTATTTT.

The chain employs TRBV13 and TRBJ2-7; D gene uncertain. This CDR3 region has 15 residues. Looked up from germline, CDR1 is PRHDT and CDR2 is FYEKMQ (reference sequence). V gave up 6 bases and J gave up 0 bases, with 15 bases separating them. In DNA, the CDR3 is TGTGCCAGCAGTCTCATGACTGGCGTCTCCTACGAGCAGTACTTC. Protein: CASSLMTGVSYEQYF.

The rearrangement links TRBV5-6 to TRBJ2-6, with D tentatively TRBD2 (6 bases). The CDR3 is 15 amino acids. Trimming cost V 3 bases and J 2 bases, with 9 bases left between them. Germline V gives CDR1 SGHDT, CDR2 YYEEEE. The CDR3 DNA follows: TGTGCCAGCAGCTGGGCGGGAACTGGGGCCAACGTCCTGACTTTC. Protein product: CASSWAGTGANVLTF.

The chain has TRBV29-1 and TRBJ2-1; 8 nucleotides match TRBD2. The germline V gene has CDR1 SQVTM and CDR2 ANQGSEA. The CDR3 sequence is 14 residues long. V gave up 1 base and J gave up 9 bases; unmatched junction bases: 8. The CDR3 loop is CSVEGPGLDGEQFF. Written as DNA, the CDR3 is TGCAGCGTTGAAGGCCCGGGACTAGATGGTGAGCAGTTCTTC.

As DNA, the CDR3 is TGCGCCAGCAGCTTGGGTATAGGTATGAACACTGAAGCTTTCTTT. This encodes CASSLGIGMNTEAFF. The chain employs TRBV5-1 and TRBJ1-1; D is ambiguous. The CDR3 length is 15 residues. The germline CDR1 and CDR2 sequences are SGHRS and YFSETQ. V lost 0 bases to trimming and J lost 0 bases, with 9 bases between them.

The chain links TRBV7-6 to TRBJ1-3, with D hard to call. Germline V gene sequence: CDR1 SGHVS, CDR2 FNYEAQ. The CDR3 is 17 residues long. The V and J ends lost 2 bases and 0 bases respectively, with 14 bases between them. This CDR3 reads CASSLMGDQSSGNTIYF. The CDR3 coding sequence is TGTGCCAGCAGCTTAATGGGCGACCAGAGCTCTGGAAACACCATATATTTT.

The chain has TRBV7-9 and TRBJ1-3; D uncertain. CDR3 length: 12 residues. V gave up 5 bases and J gave up 8 bases, with 10 bases separating them. The germline V gene encodes CDR1 SEHNR and CDR2 FQNEAQ (reference sequence). This CDR3 reads CASSAPADTIYF. The DNA of the CDR3 is TGTGCCAGCAGCGCGCCTGCTGACACCATATATTTT.

CDR3 DNA sequence: TGCGCCAGCAGCTTGGGACTAGCGGGAAGGGTCGGTACGCAGTATTTT. Its protein product is CASSLGLAGRVGTQYF. The rearrangement joins TRBV5-1 to TRBJ2-3; 11 bases line up with TRBD2. CDR3 size: 16 residues. Germline CDR1 is SGHRS and CDR2 is YFSETQ. With 0 bases clipped from V and 8 bases from J, the junction kept 8 bases outside the gene matches. Combining the CDR3 with reference TRBV5-1 and TRBJ2-3 gives the whole variable domain KAGVTQTPRYLIKTRGQQVTLSCSPISGHRSVSWYQQTPGQGLQFLFEYFSETQRNKGNFPGRFSGRQFSNSRSEMNVSTLELGDSALYLCASSLGLAGRVGTQYFGPGTRLTVL.

This chain links TRBV2 with TRBJ2-1; the match to TRBD2 covers 9 bases. Germline V gene data show CDR1 as SNHLY and CDR2 as FYNNEI. The CDR3 runs to 18 residues. V trimming: 6 bases; J trimming: 0 bases; junction bases outside the gene matches: 12. Here the CDR3 reads CASSAGTSLVSSYNEQFF. In DNA form, the CDR3 reads TGTGCCAGCAGCGCCGGGACTAGCCTGGTTAGCTCCTACAATGAGCAGTTCTTC.

The CDR3 region has the DNA TGTGCCAGCAGCTTAGGAGGTGGGTGGGAAGAGACCCAGTACTTC. This codes for CASSLGGGWEETQYF. The V gene is TRBV11-2, the J gene TRBJ2-5; D is ambiguous. Germline CDR1 SGHAT, CDR2 FQNNGV. V lost 1 base, J lost 3 bases, and 12 bases lay in between. This CDR3 is built from 15 residues. Drawing the rest from reference TRBV11-2 and TRBJ2-5, the complete variable domain is EAGVAQSPRYKIIEKRQSVAFWCNPISGHATLYWYQQILGQGPKLLIQFQNNGVVDDSQLPKDRFSAERLKGVDSTLKIQPAKLEDSAVYLCASSLGGGWEETQYFGPGTRLLVL.

CDR3 sequence (DNA): TGTGCCAGCAGCTCAGCGGAGACCCAGTACTTC. As protein: CASSSAETQYF. The J gene is TRBJ2-5, the V gene TRBV7-9; D is uncertain. There are 11 residues in the CDR3. Germline CDR1 and CDR2: SEHNR and FQNEAQ (reference sequence). Trimming took 4 bases from V and 5 from J, leaving 5 bases between them.

A note on this clone: Sequence at one end of the junction differs from germline and may be a read error. This chain links TRBV30 with TRBJ1-1; D is undetermined. Per the germline V gene, CDR1 is GTSNPN and CDR2 is SVGIG (reference sequence). The CDR3 covers 11 residues. The CDR3 DNA sequence: TGTGCTTGGAAACAGCGGGGTGAAGCTTTCTTT. Protein product: CAWKQRGEAFF. The full variable domain, completed using reference TRBV30 and TRBJ1-1, is SQTIHQWPATLVQPVGSPLSLECTVEGTSNPNLYWYRQAAGRGLQLLFYSVGIGQISSEVPQNLSASRPQDRQFILSSKKLLLSDSGFYLCAWKQRGEAFFGQGTRLTVV.

This rearrangement joins TRBV7-2 to TRBJ2-2; D is perhaps TRBD2 (7 bases). V lost 1 base to trimming and J lost 7 bases, with 13 bases between them. Germline V CDR1 and CDR2: SGHTA, FQGNSA. The CDR3 has 15 residues. The DNA of the CDR3 is TGTGCCAGCAGCTTAGGTCGGGGGGCCCTCGGGGAGCTGTTTTTT. It encodes CASSLGRGALGELFF.

The rearrangement joins TRBV6-1 to TRBJ2-7; perhaps TRBD1 as D (6 bases). V lost 2 bases and J lost 2, with 10 bases in between. The CDR3 consists of 14 residues. Germline lookup yields CDR1 MNHNS and CDR2 SASEGT. The chain's CDR3 is CASSEWGQTYEQYF. The CDR3 DNA sequence: TGTGCCAGCAGTGAATGGGGGCAAACCTACGAGCAGTACTTC.

The V and J genes are TRBV10-3 and TRBJ1-2; D may be TRBD1 (5 bases). This CDR3 has 13 residues. Deletions cut 3 bases from V and 4 bases from J, with 9 bases between. CDR1 is ENHRY and CDR2 is SYGVKD in the germline V gene. The CDR3 DNA reads TGTGCCATCAGTGAAGGGACCCCCTATGGCTACACCTTC. Encoded protein: CAISEGTPYGYTF.

V and J are TRBV30 and TRBJ1-4, with D maybe TRBD1 (6 bases). CDR1 GTSNPN and CDR2 SVGIG come from the germline V gene (reference sequence). This CDR3 is built from 12 residues. Trimming left V 8 bases short and J 4 bases short, with 11 bases between. The CDR3 nucleotides read TGTGCCGGGAAGGGGGTTAATGAAAAACTGTTTTTT. Encoded protein: CAGKGVNEKLFF.

The chain combines TRBV27 with TRBJ1-1, with 10 bases lining up with TRBD1. With 7 bases clipped from V and 4 bases from J, the junction kept 9 bases outside the gene matches. This CDR3 is 15 amino acids long. Looked up from germline, CDR1 is MNHEY and CDR2 is SMNVEV (reference sequence). The CDR3 bases are TGTGCCAGCAACCTGAGCGGGACAGGGGTCACTGAAGCTTTCTTT. This encodes CASNLSGTGVTEAFF.

V usage is TRBV4-3 and J usage is TRBJ1-5; D gene unclear. Deletions cut 0 bases from V and 2 bases from J, with 14 bases between. Per the germline V gene, CDR1 is LGHNA and CDR2 is YSLEER. The CDR3 extends over 17 amino acids. The CDR3 sequence: CASSQEPWGYGNQPQHF. The CDR3 coding sequence is TGCGCCAGCAGCCAAGAACCATGGGGTTACGGCAATCAGCCCCAGCATTTT.

This chain joins TRBV7-3 and TRBJ2-2, with D perhaps TRBD1 or TRBD2 (6 bases each). Germline V gene lookup returns CDR1 SGHTA and CDR2 FQGTGA. V was cut by 8 bases and J by 1 base, with 11 bases left in between. CDR3 length equals 14 residues. Written as DNA, the CDR3 is TGTGCCAGCGGAGAGGGGGGGAACACCGGGGAGCTGTTTTTT. It yields the protein CASGEGGNTGELFF.